This paragraph covers one T cell receptor (beta chain) sequence. These data are taken from a study of control samples from healthy donors and cancer patients. Profiling relied on immunoSEQ multiplex PCR, and the TCRdb table lists in-frame clones only, not all of them. The sample records roughly 130,000 clones, more than 80% being singletons. The V end lost 4 bases, the J end lost 2 bases, and 20 bases lay between the germline ends. Germline CDR1 reads SEHNR; CDR2 reads FQNEAQ (reference sequence). This CDR3 region has 18 residues. The V call is TRBV7-9, the J call TRBJ2-2; D possibly matches TRBD1 or TRBD2 (5 bases each). Specimen: blood. This clonotype was sampled from a man between 18 and 35 years old in good health. CDR3 sequence: CASSCPDEFRDNTGELFF. The CDR3 DNA reads as TGTGCCAGCAGCTGTCCAGATGAGTTCCGGGACAACACCGGGGAGCTGTTTTTT. The whole variable domain, filled in from reference TRBV7-9 and TRBJ2-2, reads DTGVSQNPRHKITKRGQNVTFRCDPISEHNRLYWYRQTLGQGPEFLTYFQNEAQLEKSRLLSDRFSAERPKGSFSTLEIQRTEQGDSAMYLCASSCPDEFRDNTGELFFGEGSRLTVL.